Below are 17 T cell receptor beta chains sequenced from a single sample in a study of spatial heterogeneity in lung cancer (dated by TCRdb to 2018 to 2020). The library was prepared using 5' RACE. The sequencer was a NextSeq 500. Using fastp trimming at Q25 and MiXCR clonotype assembly, TCRdb reanalyzed the public sequencing data and kept in-frame beta chains. Under each unique CDR3 protein, matching rows form one entry showing the most common genes and DNA. In this sample the table shows fewer than 11,000 distinct CDR3 sequences, more than 10% of which occur a single time. The top ten clones comprise over 9.5% of the sample. For these TCRs, the target antigens are not known. Taken with the paper, the label for time point translates to: sample taken at primary tumor resection. Points the paper makes about the study in general: A correlation was observed between the number of expanded intratumoral alpha and beta TCRs and the tumor nonsynonymous mutation count.

Specimen: lung tumor tissue, collected at surgery. The receptor source for this set is a male donor with early-stage non-small cell lung cancer.

This clonotype counts as medium-sized. This beta chain lies outside the target of a library built for alpha chains; its clone size means little. This chain connects TRBV11-3 to TRBJ2-1; D is undetermined. Per the germline V gene, CDR1 is SGHNT and CDR2 is YENEEA. This CDR3 spans 18 amino acids. Between the trimmed V and J ends, which lost 1 base and 1 base, there was a span of 17 bases. For the CDR3, the DNA is TGTGCCAGCAGCTTAGTAGTTGGGATTTCCGAATCCTACAATGAGCAGTTCTTC. Residues: CASSLVVGISESYNEQFF.

In its sample, this clonotype ranks as medium-sized. Being off target in a library aimed at alpha chains, this beta chain has a size of little meaning. V gene TRBV5-6 combines with J gene TRBJ1-2, with D perhaps TRBD1 (6 bases). CDR3 length: 15 amino acids. Germline-derived CDR1 and CDR2 are SGHDT and YYEEEE. V lost 4 bases and J 6 bases, leaving 19 bases between the germline ends. In DNA, the CDR3 is TGTGCCAGCAGCCAAGACAGGCGCATCATCGATGGCTACACCTTC. Translating gives CASSQDRRIIDGYTF.

The table lists this clonotype with many counts. The library was built for alpha chains, so this beta chain is an off-target read and its size means little. V is TRBV6-5 and J is TRBJ1-1; a possible D gene is TRBD1 (5 bases). Germline loops: CDR1 MNHEY, CDR2 SVGAGI. The CDR3 has 14 residues. V was clipped by 6 bases and J by 2 bases, with 13 bases between them. The chain's CDR3 is CASSQPGINTEAFF. DNA for the CDR3: TGTGCCAGCAGCCAACCAGGGATCAACACTGAAGCTTTCTTT.

This clonotype was observed many times. Since it is a stray read in a library aimed at alpha chains, this beta chain has a size that is not meaningful. This chain links TRBV9 with TRBJ2-3; no clear D. Deletions cut 0 bases from V and 1 base from J, with 3 bases between. Germline V gene data show CDR1 as SGDLS and CDR2 as YYNGEE. This CDR3 spans 13 amino acids. The CDR3 nucleotides are TGTGCCAGCAGCGTAGTGGGCACAGATACGCAGTATTTT. This encodes CASSVVGTDTQYF.

This clonotype occurred many times. A library prepared for alpha chains yielded this beta chain as an off-target read; its size is of little meaning. This chain connects TRBV5-4 to TRBJ2-3; no definite D call. Looked up from germline, CDR1 is SGHNT and CDR2 is YYREEE (reference sequence). This CDR3 is built from 11 residues. The V end was cut by 4 bases, the J end by 7 bases, with 7 bases between. The CDR3 here is CASSHIHTQYF. CDR3 nucleotide sequence: TGTGCCAGCAGCCACATCCATACGCAGTATTTT.

This clonotype has a count of ten or more. The library was prepared for alpha chains; this beta chain is a stray read, so its frequency means little. The CDR3 here is CASSQDLGSGGTYNEQFF. For the CDR3, the DNA is TGCGCCAGCAGCCAAGATCTCGGTAGCGGGGGAACCTACAATGAGCAGTTCTTC. The chain links TRBV4-1 to TRBJ2-1, with TRBD2 matching over 9 bases. The CDR3 runs 18 residues. Losses at the gene ends were 0 bases for V and 2 bases for J; bases not matched to a gene: 8. The germline gives CDR1 MGHRA, CDR2 YSYEKL.

The table lists this clonotype with many counts. This beta chain is a stray read from a library made for alpha chains; its abundance is not meaningful. The chain recombines TRBV29-1 with TRBJ2-3; 13 bases agree with TRBD2. The germline V gene has CDR1 SQVTM and CDR2 ANQGSEA. The V gene end was trimmed by 5 bases and the J gene end by 7 bases; junction bases not matched to a gene: 6. The CDR3 runs to 14 residues. The CDR3: CSVILAGGPNTQYF. DNA of the CDR3: TGCAGCGTTATACTAGCGGGAGGGCCGAATACGCAGTATTTT.

With regard to this clonotype: Found in a library prepared for alpha chains, this beta chain is an off-target read, and its abundance has little meaning. The chain carries TRBV6-1 and TRBJ1-5; TRBD1 is a possible D gene (6 bases). Germline V gene sequence: CDR1 MNHNS, CDR2 SASEGT. The CDR3 is 15 residues long. The ends were cut back, 4 bases at V and 6 bases at J, with 16 bases in the middle. Written as DNA, the CDR3 is TGTGCCAGCAGTGTAAACAGGGTTATATCTCAGCCCCAGCATTTT. This encodes CASSVNRVISQPQHF.

This clonotype is labeled as medium-sized. This beta chain is a stray sequence in a library constructed for alpha chains; its clone size is not meaningful. The chain links TRBV7-2 to TRBJ2-5; the match to TRBD1 covers 9 bases. CDR1 SGHTA and CDR2 FQGNSA come from the germline V gene. The CDR3 loop spans 15 amino acids. V shed 5 bases, J shed 4 bases, and the junction held 8 bases outside the gene matches. This CDR3 is CASSLDRGSAETQYF. In nucleotides, the CDR3 is TGTGCCAGCAGCCTGGACAGGGGCTCGGCAGAGACCCAGTACTTC.

By frequency in the sample, this clonotype is medium-sized. This beta chain is a stray sequence in a library constructed for alpha chains; its clone size is not meaningful. The chain recombines TRBV15 with TRBJ2-2; TRBD2 matches 8 bases. This CDR3 is built from 13 residues. V shed 5 bases, J shed 9 bases, and the junction held 5 bases outside the gene matches. Germline values: CDR1 LNHNV, CDR2 YYDKDF (reference sequence). CDR3 bases: TGTGCCACCAGCGGGACTAGAGGTTGGGAGCTGTTTTTT. Protein product: CATSGTRGWELFF. The full variable domain, completed using reference TRBV15 and TRBJ2-2, is DAMVIQNPRYQVTQFGKPVTLSCSQTLNHNVMYWYQQKSSQAPKLLFHYYDKDFNNEADTPDNFQSRRPNTSFCFLDIRSPGLGDTAMYLCATSGTRGWELFFGEGSRLTVL.

This clonotype is labeled medium-sized. This beta chain turned up in a library designed for alpha chains; as an off-target read, its abundance says little. The chain couples TRBV10-3 to TRBJ2-7, with 8 bases identical to TRBD1. The CDR3 runs to 12 residues. The germline CDR1 and CDR2 sequences are ENHRY and SYGVKD. The ends lost 6 bases at V and 7 bases at J; junction bases unmatched: 5. The CDR3 DNA reads as TGTGCCATCAGGACAGGGGTAGGTGAGCAGTACTTC. The encoded protein is CAIRTGVGEQYF.

This clonotype qualifies as medium-sized (0.01 to 0.1%). This beta chain came through as a stray read in a library set up for alpha chains, and its size says little. The chain couples TRBV7-7 to TRBJ2-3; 11 bases fit TRBD2. CDR1 and CDR2 from the germline V gene are SSHAT and FNYEAQ (reference sequence). This CDR3 is 13 amino acids long. CDR3 bases: TGTGCTAGCGGGAGGGCCGACACAGATACGCAGTATTTT. It translates to CASGRADTDTQYF.

Note on this clonotype: Within a library made for alpha chains, this beta chain is off target, and its count is uninformative. The V gene is TRBV20-1, the J gene TRBJ2-7, with TRBD2 as a possible D gene (5 bases). Germline loops: CDR1 DFQATT, CDR2 SNEGSKA (reference sequence). This CDR3 contains 14 residues. V lost 0 bases and J 3 bases, leaving 12 bases between the germline ends. The CDR3 sequence: CSARDRGADYEQYF. CDR3 nucleotide sequence: TGCAGTGCTAGAGATCGGGGAGCGGACTACGAGCAGTACTTC.

This clonotype rates as medium-sized. This beta chain is an off-target read within a library intended for alpha chains, so its frequency means little. This rearrangement joins TRBV12-3 or TRBV12-4 to TRBJ1-6, with D perhaps matching TRBD1 (5 bases). The CDR3 covers 16 residues. V was trimmed by 0 bases and J by 5 bases, leaving 11 bases between them. The CDR3 here is CASSLAPGRNNSPLHF. Here the CDR3 DNA reads TGTGCCAGCAGTTTAGCGCCGGGACGGAATAATTCACCCCTCCACTTT.

This clonotype was recorded many times. This beta chain is a stray read from a library made for alpha chains; its abundance is not meaningful. The rearrangement uses TRBV18 and TRBJ2-1; TRBD2 matches at 8 bases. Trimming removed 3 bases from V and 4 bases from J; junction bases left unmatched: 5. This CDR3 comprises 15 residues. The germline V gene has CDR1 KGHSH and CDR2 LQKENI. The CDR3 DNA sequence: TGTGCCAGCTCACCTAGCGGGATGTCATACAATGAGCAGTTCTTC. Residues: CASSPSGMSYNEQFF.

This clonotype was counted at least ten times. In a library made to pick up alpha chains, this beta chain is a stray read with a size that means little. V gene TRBV7-2 combines with J gene TRBJ2-7; 10 positions agree with TRBD2. The germline gives CDR1 SGHTA, CDR2 FQGNSA. Losses at the gene ends were 5 bases for V and 5 bases for J; bases not matched to a gene: 18. The CDR3 contains 18 residues. Here the CDR3 reads CASSPFGPLAGVSHEQYF. The CDR3 DNA sequence: TGTGCCAGCAGCCCGTTCGGACCTCTAGCGGGAGTGTCCCACGAGCAGTACTTC.

This clonotype has ten or more counts. This beta chain slipped into a library made for alpha chains as a stray read, so its size is not meaningful. V usage is TRBV20-1 and J usage is TRBJ2-1; tentatively, D is TRBD2 (5 bases). The ends were cut back, 4 bases at V and 5 bases at J, with 12 bases in the middle. Germline lookup yields CDR1 DFQATT and CDR2 SNEGSKA (reference sequence). This CDR3 comprises 13 residues. The CDR3 is CSATSIAHNEQFF. CDR3 nucleotide sequence: TGCAGTGCTACTTCAATAGCGCACAATGAGCAGTTCTTC.